These T cell receptor beta chains were read from a single sample in a study of cytomegalovirus exposure and HLA in healthy donors. Using immunoSEQ multiplex PCR, the repertoire was profiled, and TCRdb retains in-frame clones only, with some absent. The table has 150,000 to 200,000 clones, 70% to 90% seen once. Sequencing input: PBMCs. The receptors were sampled from a woman aged 18-29 years in good health and CMV-seronegative. Both conserved end residues are part of each CDR3. The D gene is left open where the match is weak. The listing skips clone size in some rows; elsewhere it reads once, few, many or a size class.

abundance	j_gene	v_gene	d_gene	CDR3nt	CDR3aa
.	TRBJ2-5	TRBV19	.	TGTGCCAGTAGTATACAGGCCCGCGAAGAGACCCAGTACTTC	CASSIQAREETQYF
.	TRBJ1-1	TRBV7-6	TRBD1	TGTGCCAGCAGCTTTGGGACAGGGGTAAACACTGAAGCTTTCTTT	CASSFGTGVNTEAFF
.	TRBJ1-2	TRBV6-5	.	TGTGCCAGCAGCCGAGGGACACTATTTGGCTACACCTTC	CASSRGTLFGYTF
.	TRBJ2-3	TRBV6-1	.	TGTGCCAGCAGTGACCGGGGAGAAACAGATACGCAGTATTTT	CASSDRGETDTQYF
.	TRBJ1-2	TRBV7-9	.	TGTGCCAGCAGCCCCGCCGCGGGCCGAGGGAACTATGGCTACACCTTC	CASSPAAGRGNYGYTF
.	TRBJ2-1	TRBV5-1	TRBD2	TGCGCCAGCAACCCTGGGGAGGGTTCGGACTTCTACAATGAGCAGTTCTTC	CASNPGEGSDFYNEQFF
.	TRBJ2-7	TRBV19	TRBD1	TGTGCCAGTAGTATGCAGGGGGCAAGGGACGAGCAGTACTTC	CASSMQGARDEQYF
.	TRBJ2-5	TRBV20-1	.	TGCAGTGCTAGCCCCGGCGGGACCCAGTACTTC	CSASPGGTQYF
.	TRBJ2-2	TRBV19	TRBD1	TGTGCCAGTAGTATGAGACCAGGGGGCACCGGGGAGCTGTTTTTT	CASSMRPGGTGELFF
.	TRBJ2-7	TRBV15	.	TGTGCCACCAGCAGTACTGGGGGGTCGGGAGTCGACTACGAGCAGTACTTC	CATSSTGGSGVDYEQYF
.	TRBJ1-1	TRBV6-5	.	TGTGCCAGCAGTTACTCGGGTGGGAGATTCACTGAAGCTTTCTTT	CASSYSGGRFTEAFF
.	TRBJ1-1	TRBV6-5	.	TGTGCCAGCAGTTACGGAGGGGAGAACACTGAAGCTTTCTTT	CASSYGGENTEAFF
.	TRBJ2-5	TRBV7-9	TRBD2	TGTGCCAGCAGCTTACCAGCGGGGGGGGTAGAGACCCAGTACTTC	CASSLPAGGVETQYF
.	TRBJ1-2	TRBV6-5	.	TGTGCCAGCATGGCAGGGAAAAGCTATGGCTACACCTTC	CASMAGKSYGYTF
.	TRBJ1-1	TRBV5-4	TRBD1	TGTGCCAGCAGCCCGGCCGGGACAGGGAACACTGAAGCTTTCTTT	CASSPAGTGNTEAFF
.	TRBJ2-7	TRBV27	.	TGTGCCAGCAGTTTATCGGTACAGGGAAGCTCCTACGAGCAGTACTTC	CASSLSVQGSSYEQYF
.	TRBJ2-7	TRBV19	TRBD2	TGTGCCAGTAGTATAGGATCCGTAGCGGGAGCCTACGAGCAGTACTTC	CASSIGSVAGAYEQYF
.	TRBJ2-3	TRBV6-4	TRBD2	TGTGCCAGCAGTGTTACCTTCCCAGCGGGGGGCTTCTCAGATACGCAGTATTTT	CASSVTFPAGGFSDTQYF
.	TRBJ2-5	TRBV7-2	TRBD1	TGTGCCAGCAGTTGGGGACAGGGCCGGCAAGAGACCCAGTACTTC	CASSWGQGRQETQYF
.	TRBJ1-2	TRBV30	TRBD1	TGTGCCTGGAGTTCACCCGGGACAGGGGCTTATGGCTACACCTTC	CAWSSPGTGAYGYTF
.	TRBJ1-5	TRBV19	.	TGTGCCAGTTCCCACAGGGAATGGGGGTATAGCAATCAGCCCCAGCATTTT	CASSHREWGYSNQPQHF
.	TRBJ2-4	TRBV11-2	.	TGTGCCAGCAGCTTAGGTGGGAGAGGGAAACTCGTCAAAAACATTCAGTACTTC	CASSLGGRGKLVKNIQYF
.	TRBJ1-2	TRBV10-3	.	TGTGCCATCAGTGGTAGGGAGGGCTATGGCTACACCTTC	CAISGREGYGYTF
.	TRBJ2-7	TRBV10-1	.	TGCGCCAGCAGTCAGGGCTTTGGACACGAGCAGTACTTC	CASSQGFGHEQYF
.	TRBJ2-7	TRBV5-4	.	TGTGCCAGCAGCCGAGACTCTGACTACGAGCAGTACTTC	CASSRDSDYEQYF
few	TRBJ2-3	TRBV10-1	.	TGCGCCAGCAGTGATAGCGGTTGGGGGCAGTATTTT	CASSDSGWGQYF
.	TRBJ2-1	TRBV5-4	TRBD2	TGTGCCAGCAGCAACGTAGCGGGCGGCAATGAGCAGTTCTTC	CASSNVAGGNEQFF
.	TRBJ2-7	TRBV6-5	.	TGTGCCAGCAGTTTATCGACCCCGTCCCTGAGGAACGAGCAGTACTTC	CASSLSTPSLRNEQYF
.	TRBJ2-1	TRBV19	.	TGTGCCAGTAGTATAGCCGGGGGACAGAGCTCCTACAATGAGCAGTTCTTC	CASSIAGGQSSYNEQFF
few	TRBJ1-2	TRBV7-9	.	TGTGCCAGCAGCCAGGAGGGGGGGAGCTATGGCTACACCTTC	CASSQEGGSYGYTF
.	TRBJ2-5	TRBV5-1	.	TGCGCCAGCAGCTTGATTGAAGGGGAAGAGACCCAGTACTTC	CASSLIEGEETQYF
.	TRBJ2-3	TRBV5-6	TRBD1	TGTGCCAGCAGCTTCCTTGACAGGGGCCCTTTCCTCCCGCAGTATTTT	CASSFLDRGPFLPQYF
once	TRBJ1-2	TRBV7-9	.	TGTGCCAGCAGCTTAACGCAGGAATCCTATGGCTACACCTTC	CASSLTQESYGYTF
.	TRBJ1-5	TRBV19	.	TGTGCCAGTAGTGCCCTTTGGGGGGGGATTGATAGCAATCAGCCCCAGCATTTT	CASSALWGGIDSNQPQHF
.	TRBJ2-7	TRBV30	.	TGTGCCTGGAGGCGAGCGGGCCTCCTTATCTACGAGCAGTACTTC	CAWRRAGLLIYEQYF
few	TRBJ1-1	TRBV5-1	.	TGCGCCAGCAGGTCGCCAGGGTTCGACACTGAAGCTTTCTTT	CASRSPGFDTEAFF
.	TRBJ2-3	TRBV19	TRBD1	TGTGCCACCGGGACAGGGGGAACAGATACGCAGTATTTT	CATGTGGTDTQYF
.	TRBJ1-1	TRBV30	.	TGTGCCTCCTCCGGCGGGAAGGGTAGCTATTTAAACACTGAAGCTTTCTTT	CASSGGKGSYLNTEAFF
.	TRBJ2-5	TRBV5-6	TRBD1	TGTGCCAGCAGCCCGGCAGGGGGAAAGACCCAGTACTTC	CASSPAGGKTQYF
.	TRBJ2-5	TRBV19	.	TGTGCCAGTAGTATCCCCCCGTTCCAGACCCAGTACTTC	CASSIPPFQTQYF
.	TRBJ2-5	TRBV5-8	TRBD1	TGTGCCAGCAGCTTGAGGACAGGGGGCAGGGAGACCCAGTACTTC	CASSLRTGGRETQYF
.	TRBJ2-7	TRBV15	TRBD1	TGTGCCACCAGCAGAGAACAGGGGGTCTACGAGCAGTACTTC	CATSREQGVYEQYF
.	TRBJ1-1	TRBV5-4	.	TGTGCCAGCAGCGCCATAAGGAGCATGAACACTGAAGCTTTCTTT	CASSAIRSMNTEAFF
.	TRBJ2-5	TRBV5-5	TRBD2	TGTGCCAGCAGCTCGGCGGGGGGGGATTGGGGGACCCAGTACTTC	CASSSAGGDWGTQYF
.	TRBJ1-5	TRBV6-5	.	TGTGCCAGCAGTTATAGGGGCAGCAATCAGCCCCAGCATTTT	CASSYRGSNQPQHF
.	TRBJ1-5	TRBV5-4	TRBD1	TGTGCCAGCAGCGACAGGGGCCGTCAGCCCCAGCATTTT	CASSDRGRQPQHF
.	TRBJ1-1	TRBV7-8	TRBD1	TGTGCCAGCAGCCTCCGGAGGGACAGGGGTTCGGCTGAAGCTTTCTTT	CASSLRRDRGSAEAFF
.	TRBJ1-3	TRBV11-2	.	TGTGCCAGCAGCTTAGCCCTGCCGGGCTCTGGAAACACCATATATTTT	CASSLALPGSGNTIYF
few	TRBJ2-7	TRBV19	.	TGTGCCAGTAGTTCCGGGGGATCCTACGAGCAGTACTTC	CASSSGGSYEQYF